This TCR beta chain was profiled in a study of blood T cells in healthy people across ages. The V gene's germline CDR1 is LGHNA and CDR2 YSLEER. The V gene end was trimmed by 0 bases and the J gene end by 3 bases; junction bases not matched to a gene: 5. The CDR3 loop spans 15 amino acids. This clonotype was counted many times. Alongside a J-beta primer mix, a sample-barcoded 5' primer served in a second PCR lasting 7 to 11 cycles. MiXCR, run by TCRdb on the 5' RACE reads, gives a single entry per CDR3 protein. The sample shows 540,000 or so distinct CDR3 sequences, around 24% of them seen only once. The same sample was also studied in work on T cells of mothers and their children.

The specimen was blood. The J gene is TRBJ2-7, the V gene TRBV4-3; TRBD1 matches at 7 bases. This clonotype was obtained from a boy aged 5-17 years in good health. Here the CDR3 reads CASSQDRDSLYEQYF. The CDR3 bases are TGCGCCAGCAGCCAAGATAGGGACAGCCTCTACGAGCAGTACTTC.